These 5 T cell receptor beta chains came from one sample sequenced in a study of blood T cell repertoires in COVID-19. Sequencing was performed with immunoSEQ multiplex PCR; in TCRdb, only in-frame clones are kept and a portion is missing. This sample yields 250,000 to 300,000 clones, of which 70% to 90% are seen a single time; roughly 4.6% belongs to the top ten. The sample was peripheral blood. Source of these receptors: a man between 50 and 59 years old with active or convalescent COVID-19.

The J gene is TRBJ1-6, the V gene TRBV9; D ambiguous. The germline V and J ends were trimmed by 4 bases and 10 bases, with 9 bases remaining between them. The CDR3 contains 12 residues. The germline CDR1 and CDR2 sequences are SGDLS and YYNGEE. The CDR3 reads CASSSPMSPLHF. The DNA for the CDR3 is TGTGCCAGCAGCTCCCCTATGTCACCCCTCCACTTT.

This clone was detected only once. CDR3 region: CASSSHPVDTQYF. The CDR3 nucleotides read TGTGCCAGCAGCTCCCACCCGGTAGATACGCAGTATTTT. The chain joins TRBV7-2 to TRBJ2-3; D is ambiguous. This CDR3 spans 13 amino acids. In germline, CDR1 is SGHTA, CDR2 FQGNSA. Trimming left V 4 bases short and J 5 bases short, with 10 bases between. The entire variable domain, with the rest obtained from reference TRBV7-2 and TRBJ2-3, is as follows: GAGVSQSPSNKVTEKGKDVELRCDPISGHTALYWYRQSLGQGLEFLIYFQGNSAPDKSGLPSDRFSAERTGGSVSTLTIQRTQQEDSAVYLCASSSHPVDTQYFGPGTRLTVL.

The rearrangement links TRBV6-2 or TRBV6-3 to TRBJ2-5; 7 bases align to TRBD2. CDR1 and CDR2 (germline): MNHEY, SVGEGT. The CDR3 is made up of 13 amino acids. Trimming removed 7 bases from V and 7 bases from J; junction bases left unmatched: 9. The CDR3 DNA follows: TGTGCCAGCACCCCAGCGGGGACCGGGACCCAGTACTTC. The encoded protein is CASTPAGTGTQYF.

The chain couples TRBV6-1 to TRBJ2-2; 7 bases fit TRBD2. Germline values: CDR1 MNHNS, CDR2 SASEGT. After removal of 3 bases from V and 2 bases from J, the junction contained 3 bases not matched to a gene. The CDR3 has 15 residues. The CDR3 DNA sequence: TGTGCCAGCAGTGACAGCGGGACTAACACCGGGGAGCTGTTTTTT. Translated: CASSDSGTNTGELFF.

This clone was counted a few times. The chain joins TRBV7-9 to TRBJ2-7, with 7 bases fitting TRBD1. In germline, CDR1 is SEHNR, CDR2 FQNEAQ (reference sequence). The CDR3 is 14 residues long. With V trimmed by 8 bases and J by 6 bases, 13 bases remained unmatched. This CDR3 reads CASRGDGTVGEQYF. In DNA, the CDR3 is TGTGCCAGCCGGGGAGACGGGACAGTAGGCGAGCAGTACTTC.